The clone carrying this TCR beta chain was seen once. Losses at the gene ends were 5 bases for V and 1 base for J; bases not matched to a gene: 4. CDR1 and CDR2 from the germline V gene are SGHVS and FQNEAQ. The CDR3 length is 15 residues. These data come from a study of blood T cell repertoires in COVID-19. How the authors handled the data: Quantification of nucleated cells was approximated via reference gene primer amplification. Clones were sequenced by immunoSEQ multiplex PCR, and TCRdb holds only the in-frame ones, with some missing. From that table come the V and J calls and clone size; the DNA was used to work out D and trimming. This table has some 200,000 clones, under 85% appearing once.

V usage is TRBV7-8 and J usage is TRBJ2-3, with TRBD2 identical over 9 bases. The sample comprised peripheral blood. This TCR came from a woman younger than 45 with COVID-19, enrolled during active disease. CDR3 nucleotide sequence: TGTGCCAGCAGCCGAGTAGCGGGAGGCACAGATACGCAGTATTTT. The encoded protein is CASSRVAGGTDTQYF.